These 3 T cell receptor beta chains were sequenced from one sample in a study of response to subunit inactivated influenza vaccine (dated by TCRdb to 2016 to 2019). Library construction relied on RT-PCR. These reads were obtained on an Illumina HiSeq 2500. TCRdb reran the public reads through fastp at Q25 and MiXCR, keeping productive beta chains. Merged by CDR3 protein, the rows form single entries marked with the most common genes and DNA. The sample records 170,000 or so distinct CDR3 sequences, roughly a tenth of which are singletons. Clones ranked in the top ten supply around 40% of the sample. The starting material was CD8+ T cells sorted from PBMCs, obtained less than 30 months after vaccination. The receptors were sampled from a man between 50 and 75 years old who received an inactivated influenza vaccine. Donor details come from another sample of the same person, matched by shared clones.

This clonotype was found many times. The genes are TRBV4-3 and TRBJ2-6, with 8 nucleotides matching TRBD1. Per germline, CDR1 LGHNA and CDR2 YSLEER. This CDR3 spans 19 amino acids. Losses at the gene ends were 4 bases for V and 2 bases for J; bases not matched to a gene: 13. CDR3 protein: CASSRKLGQGYPGANVLTF. The CDR3 nucleotides read TGCGCCAGCAGCCGAAAACTAGGACAGGGCTACCCTGGGGCCAACGTCCTGACTTTC.

V usage is TRBV20-1 and J usage is TRBJ1-2; possible D gene TRBD1, 6 bases. The germline V and J ends were trimmed by 2 bases and 6 bases, with 16 bases remaining between them. The CDR3 sequence is 14 residues long. Germline V lookup: CDR1 DFQATT, CDR2 SNEGSKA (reference sequence). The CDR3 region has the DNA TGCAGTGCTAGAAACAGGGAGAGCTCACATGGCTACACCTTC. Encoded protein: CSARNRESSHGYTF.

V gene TRBV6-1 combines with J gene TRBJ2-1, with 11 positions matching TRBD2. The CDR3 extends over 14 amino acids. Germline-derived CDR1 and CDR2 are MNHNS and SASEGT. The V and J ends lost 7 bases and 10 bases, in that order; junction bases with no gene match: 9. CDR3 DNA: TGTGCCAGCACGGGGCTAGCGGGGGGTAAGGAGCAGTTCTTC. It yields the protein CASTGLAGGKEQFF.